A selection of T cell receptor beta chains follows, all from one sample in a study of T cell changes during pregnancy in multiple sclerosis. Data came from immunoSEQ multiplex PCR; TCRdb stores just in-frame clones and leaves some out. Seen here are about 59,000 clones, roughly 90% observed once, and the top ten hold less than 3%. The sequences come from peripheral blood, collected in the second trimester of pregnancy. The receptor source for this set is a female donor in good health, enrolled as a control in a pregnancy study. Both conserved end residues are part of each CDR3. The order of the fields is clone size, J gene, V gene, D gene, CDR3 DNA, CDR3 protein. A D gene is named only where the DNA matches it firmly. Size values are once, few and many counts, or a class for expanded clones, and some rows have none.

- TRBJ1-1 TRBV28 - TGTGCCAGCAGGAAAGGGACGGGGAGGGCTGAAGCTTTCTTT CASRKGTGRAEAFF
- TRBJ2-1 TRBV7-8 TRBD1 TGTGCCAGCAGCTTACGGGGACAGGCCTACAATGAGCAGTTCTTC CASSLRGQAYNEQFF
- TRBJ2-5 TRBV5-1 TRBD2 TGCGCCAGCAGCCCAAGAGCGGGGGCGGCCCAAGAGACCCAGTACTTC CASSPRAGAAQETQYF
- TRBJ2-7 TRBV2 - TGTGCCAGCAGTGCGTTCTTGGGAGCGAAATCAACCTACGAGCAGTACTTC CASSAFLGAKSTYEQYF
- TRBJ2-6 TRBV28 TRBD1 TGTGCCAGCAGTCCTCCGGACAGGGGGCTTCCCTCTGGGGCCAACGTCCTGACTTTC CASSPPDRGLPSGANVLTF
- TRBJ1-1 TRBV7-9 - TGTGCCAGCAGCTTTTCCGGGGACACTGAAGCTTTCTTT CASSFSGDTEAFF
- TRBJ2-1 TRBV5-1 - TGCGCCAGCAGCCTCGGGTCTATCGAAAATGAGCAGTTCTTC CASSLGSIENEQFF
- TRBJ1-1 TRBV5-6 - TGTGCCAGCAGCTCCTTAGCGACAGGGAACACTGAAGCTTTCTTT CASSSLATGNTEAFF
- TRBJ2-1 TRBV5-3 TRBD1 TGTGCCAGAAGCTGGACAGGGGCCCCCCTTGGGTACAATGAGCAGTTCTTC CARSWTGAPLGYNEQFF
- TRBJ1-6 TRBV6-4 - TGTGCCAGAGTGGACCCGGGACACCTGAATTCACCCCTCCACTTT CARVDPGHLNSPLHF
- TRBJ1-1 TRBV15 TRBD1 TGTGCCACCAGCAGAGATGGGGCAGGGGGCTTAACTGAAGCTTTCTTT CATSRDGAGGLTEAFF
- TRBJ1-2 TRBV5-1 - TGCGCCAGCAGCTTGGAGACAGCAGCTAATCGTGACTACACCTTC CASSLETAANRDYTF
- TRBJ2-1 TRBV27 - TGTGCCAGCAGTCCGGGACTTCCCTCCTACAATGAGCAGTTCTTC CASSPGLPSYNEQFF
- TRBJ2-7 TRBV28 TRBD2 TGTGCCAGCAGACCCGGGGGGGGCAACTCCTACGAGCAGTACTTC CASRPGGGNSYEQYF
- TRBJ2-1 TRBV10-3 - TGTGCCACCTCGGGGTCACTCCCCAATGAGCAGTTCTTC CATSGSLPNEQFF
- TRBJ1-2 TRBV7-2 - TGTGCCAGCAGCGCGTTACAGGGTTCCTATGGCTACACCTTC CASSALQGSYGYTF
- TRBJ1-3 TRBV19 - TGTGCCAGTATACCCCGAGACTCTGGAAACACCATATATTTT CASIPRDSGNTIYF
- TRBJ2-5 TRBV11-2 TRBD1 TGTGCCAGCAGCTTCCTACAGGGGGAACAAGAGACCCAGTACTTC CASSFLQGEQETQYF
- TRBJ2-7 TRBV28 TRBD2 TGTGCCAGCAGTGGGGGGGAGTCGGGGTTCTACGAGCAGTACTTC CASSGGESGFYEQYF
- TRBJ1-2 TRBV7-2 TRBD1 TGTGCCAGCAGCGATAGGACAGGGGCGAACTATGGCTACACCTTC CASSDRTGANYGYTF
once TRBJ2-1 TRBV19 - TGTGCCAGTAGTATATTCTATGAGCAGTTCTTC CASSIFYEQFF
once TRBJ1-4 TRBV7-9 - TGTGCCAGCAGCGCACAGGGCGGGAATGAAAAACTGTTTTTT CASSAQGGNEKLFF
- TRBJ2-5 TRBV7-9 TRBD1 TGTGCCAGCAGCTCGGGACAGGGGTGGGAGACCCAGTACTTC CASSSGQGWETQYF
- TRBJ1-1 TRBV6-5 TRBD1 TGTGCCAGCAGTTACTCATGGGACAGGGGAGGCACTGAAGCTTTCTTT CASSYSWDRGGTEAFF
- TRBJ2-5 TRBV11-2 - TGTGCCAGCAGCTTAGGACAGCAAGAGACCCAGTACTTC CASSLGQQETQYF
- TRBJ1-5 TRBV5-8 - TGTGCCAGCAGCCCCCGACAGGATTTTGGCAATCAGCCCCAGCATTTT CASSPRQDFGNQPQHF
- TRBJ2-3 TRBV7-3 TRBD2 TGTGCCAGCAGCTTTAGCGGGGGAACAGATACGCAGTATTTT CASSFSGGTDTQYF
- TRBJ2-2 TRBV7-6 - TGTGCCAGCAGCTCAGCTAGACAGACCGGGGAGCTGTTTTTT CASSSARQTGELFF
- TRBJ1-2 TRBV9 TRBD1 TGTGCCAGCAGCGCAACAGGGGACTATGGCTACACCTTC CASSATGDYGYTF
- TRBJ1-1 TRBV6-5 TRBD1 TGTGCCAGCAGCCAAGACAGGGAATTTTACTCTGAAGCTTTCTTT CASSQDREFYSEAFF
- TRBJ2-7 TRBV5-4 - TGTGCCAGCAGCTTGATAGGGGGCTACGAGCAGTACTTC CASSLIGGYEQYF
- TRBJ2-1 TRBV15 TRBD1 TGTGCCACTACACCCGGAGGGGACAGGGGGCGCACCAATGAGCAGTTCTTC CATTPGGDRGRTNEQFF
- TRBJ2-7 TRBV7-8 - TGTGCCAGCAGCTTAGCGAAGGGGTACTACGAGCAGTACTTC CASSLAKGYYEQYF
- TRBJ1-2 TRBV7-8 - TGTGCCAGCAGCGGGATACGTACGGCGGGATTCTATGGCTACACCTTC CASSGIRTAGFYGYTF
- TRBJ2-6 TRBV19 - TGTGCCAGTACTGCAGGGACTGGGGCCAACGTCCTGACTTTC CASTAGTGANVLTF
- TRBJ1-2 TRBV28 - TGTGCCAGCAGTTTAAGCGGGGCGGACTATGGCTACACCTTC CASSLSGADYGYTF
- TRBJ1-2 TRBV5-6 - TGTGCCAGCAGCCCTACCTCACAGAACTATGGCTACACCTTC CASSPTSQNYGYTF
- TRBJ2-2 TRBV11-3 TRBD2 TGTGCCAGCAGCTCTGCCGGGACTAGCAATACCGGGGAGCTGTTTTTT CASSSAGTSNTGELFF
- TRBJ1-1 TRBV7-9 - TGTGCCAGCAGTTGGGAGGGTTTAGGCGCTGAAGCTTTCTTT CASSWEGLGAEAFF
- TRBJ1-1 TRBV6-6 - TGTGCCAGCGCGCGGTCTAGTGAAGCTTTCTTT CASARSSEAFF